This T cell receptor beta chain was found in a study of blood T cells in healthy people across ages. General observations from the study: The fall in TCR beta diversity per million T cells was roughly linear with age.

The V segment lost 3 bases and the J segment 7 bases; nucleotides outside the gene matches: 9. The CDR3 length is 14 residues. Germline CDR1 and CDR2: SQVTM and ANQGSEA. Together with a sample-barcoded 5' primer, a J-beta primer mix was included in a second PCR lasting roughly 6 to 12 cycles. TCRdb called the 5' RACE reads again in MiXCR, with one record for every CDR3 protein. Here the sample spans 700,000 or so distinct CDR3 sequences, about 43% being singletons. This clonotype was counted many times. Its antigen is unknown. The rearrangement links TRBV29-1 to TRBJ1-2, with TRBD1 identical over 9 bases. The sample was blood. This sequence originates from a man at least 80 years old in good health. The CDR3 coding sequence is TGCAGCGTTGACCCCCAAGGGACAGGGAGTGGCTACACCTTC. Protein: CSVDPQGTGSGYTF.